Listed below are T cell receptor beta chains from one sample, sequenced in a study of post-analysis software for immune sequencing data. TCRdb processed the PCR reads anew with MiXCR; each CDR3 protein has one entry. The data show around 770,000 distinct CDR3 sequences, around 46% seen once. Input material: blood. The origin of the receptors is a girl aged 10-17 years with multiple sclerosis. CDR3s include the opening cysteine and the closing phenylalanine or tryptophan. Each record gives: D gene, J gene, V gene, clone size, CDR3 DNA, CDR3 protein. A D gene is named only where the DNA matches it firmly. Clone size appears in some rows only: once, few, many, or a class for an expanded clone.

>TRBD1|TRBJ2-5|TRBV6-5|.
TGTGCCAGCAGTAACGGGGACAGGGTGGAGACCCAGTACTTC
CASSNGDRVETQYF
>.|TRBJ2-7|TRBV4-1|.
TGCGCCAGCAGCCAAGAAGGATACGGGCACGAGCAGTACTTC
CASSQEGYGHEQYF
>TRBD2|TRBJ2-2|TRBV29-1|.
TGCAGCGTAGCGGGAGCGGACACCGGGGAGCTGTTTTTT
CSVAGADTGELFF
>TRBD2|TRBJ2-7|TRBV10-3|few
TGTGCCATCAGTGATGAACTAGCGGGGGTCTACGAGCAGTACTTC
CAISDELAGVYEQYF
>.|TRBJ2-1|TRBV9|.
TGTGCCAGCAGCGTAGAGGGCTCGCACAATGAGCAGTTCTTC
CASSVEGSHNEQFF
>.|TRBJ2-7|TRBV2|.
TGTGCCAGCAGCGAGGACGGGTTCTCCTACGAGCAGTACTTC
CASSEDGFSYEQYF
>TRBD1|TRBJ2-7|TRBV10-3|.
TGTGCCATCAGTGAAACCTCGGGACAGGATCCCTACGAGCAGTACTTC
CAISETSGQDPYEQYF
>TRBD2|TRBJ2-3|TRBV15|.
TGTGCCACCAGCAGAGGGCCGGCGGGAGGAGGTACAGATACGCAGTATTTT
CATSRGPAGGGTDTQYF
>TRBD2|TRBJ2-3|TRBV4-1|.
TGCGCCAGCAGCCAAGATCAGAGCGGGACGTCTAGCACAGATACGCAGTATTTT
CASSQDQSGTSSTDTQYF
>.|TRBJ2-7|TRBV4-3|few
TGCGCCAGCAGCCAAGATTGGGGATCCTACGAGCAGTACTTC
CASSQDWGSYEQYF
>.|TRBJ1-1|TRBV7-9|.
TGTGCCAGCAGCGACCCCCGGGACTACACTGAAGCTTTCTTT
CASSDPRDYTEAFF
>.|TRBJ2-5|TRBV5-1|.
TGCGCCAGCAGCGGCTTAGTGAACCGAGGGGCAAGGAGCAATGAGCAGTACTTC
CASSGLVNRGARSNEQYF
>.|TRBJ2-3|TRBV3-1|.
TGTGCCAGCAGCACGACTAGACGCACAGATACGCAGTATTTT
CASSTTRRTDTQYF
>TRBD2|TRBJ2-1|TRBV9|.
TGTGCCAGCAGCTCCGGGGGGCTAGCGGGAGTCGATGAGCAGTTCTTC
CASSSGGLAGVDEQFF
>.|TRBJ2-1|TRBV4-3|few
TGCGCCAGCAGCCAAGATCGGGGTAGCCGCAATGAGCAGTTCTTC
CASSQDRGSRNEQFF
>TRBD2|TRBJ2-5|TRBV5-1|.
TGTGCCAGCAGTTTAATCCTAGCGGGAGTTCTAGAGACCCAGTACTTC
CASSLILAGVLETQYF
>TRBD2|TRBJ2-7|TRBV11-2|.
TGTGCCAGCAGCTCGGGACTAGCCCCCAGTTACGAGCAGTACTTC
CASSSGLAPSYEQYF
>.|TRBJ2-3|TRBV12-3/TRBV12-4|.
TGTGCCAGCAGATATAGAGCAGATACGCAGTATTTT
CASRYRADTQYF
>.|TRBJ2-1|TRBV29-1|few
TGCAGCGTTGAGGATGGGGGCCAGTCCTACAATGAGCAGTTCTTC
CSVEDGGQSYNEQFF
>.|TRBJ2-5|TRBV7-9|.
TGTGCCAGCAGCTTCCCCCTACCAGAGACCCAGTACTTC
CASSFPLPETQYF
>TRBD2|TRBJ2-7|TRBV2|.
TGTGCCAGCAGTTCCCCACTAGCGGGAGTCTTCTACGAGCAGTACTTC
CASSSPLAGVFYEQYF
>.|TRBJ1-2|TRBV20-1|.
TGCAGTGCCCCCACGCTACCACCGACCTCAAACTATGGCTACACCTTC
CSAPTLPPTSNYGYTF
>.|TRBJ2-1|TRBV14|once
TGTGCCAGCCAAAACGGGGCCTACAATGAGCAGTTCTTC
CASQNGAYNEQFF
>.|TRBJ2-1|TRBV7-3|.
TGTACCAGCAGCGCCTCCGGCCGAGAGTCCTACAATGAGCAGTTCTTC
CTSSASGRESYNEQFF
>.|TRBJ1-6|TRBV15|few
TGTGCCACCAGCAGAGATCCCGGCACTACCTATAATTCACCCCTCCACTTT
CATSRDPGTTYNSPLHF
>TRBD2|TRBJ2-7|TRBV20-1|.
TGCAGTGCTATTAGCGGGGAAAGGACCTACGAGCAGTACTTC
CSAISGERTYEQYF
>TRBD2|TRBJ2-7|TRBV7-2|.
TGTGCCAGCAGCTCCCATCCGGGGGGACTAGCAGCGATCTACGAGCAGTACTTC
CASSSHPGGLAAIYEQYF
>.|TRBJ1-4|TRBV20-1|.
TGCAGTGCTAGTACGAGGGGAGGGAATGAAAAACTGTTTTTT
CSASTRGGNEKLFF
>.|TRBJ2-7|TRBV29-1|.
TGCAGCGTTTTTGTATTCTCTGAGCAGTACTTC
CSVFVFSEQYF
>TRBD2|TRBJ2-3|TRBV12-3/TRBV12-4|.
TGTGCCAGCAGTTTAAAGGGACTAGCAGCAGATACGCAGTATTTT
CASSLKGLAADTQYF
>.|TRBJ2-1|TRBV20-1|.
TGCAGTGCTAGAGGGGGAACGGCCGGGCAGGATGAGCAGTTCTTC
CSARGGTAGQDEQFF
>.|TRBJ2-1|TRBV7-6|.
TGTGCCAGCAGCCTAGAGGTAGACTTCTCCTACAATGAGCAGTTCTTC
CASSLEVDFSYNEQFF
>.|TRBJ1-6|TRBV19|.
TGTGCCAGTAGTAGCCCGATATTCGCCTATTCACCCCTCCACTTT
CASSSPIFAYSPLHF
>.|TRBJ2-6|TRBV6-5|many
TGTGCCAGCAGGCTAACAGGGACTGGGGCCAACGTCCTGACTTTC
CASRLTGTGANVLTF
>.|TRBJ2-1|TRBV7-6|.
TGTGCCAGCAGCTTAAATCCGGGACACAGTTACAATGAGCAGTTCTTC
CASSLNPGHSYNEQFF
>TRBD1|TRBJ2-7|TRBV28|few
TGTGCCAGCAGTTTATGGGCGGACAGGGGGCTTTACGAGCAGTACTTC
CASSLWADRGLYEQYF
>.|TRBJ2-1|TRBV13|.
TGTGCCAGCAGCTTTTGGACTAGCAGGGGGAATGAGCAGTTCTTC
CASSFWTSRGNEQFF
>TRBD2|TRBJ2-7|TRBV6-2/TRBV6-3|many
TGTGCCAGCAATACCATAGCGGGTACCTACGAGCAGTACTTC
CASNTIAGTYEQYF
>TRBD2|TRBJ2-1|TRBV5-4|.
TGTGCCAGCAGCTTGGTGGGGCGGGAGTACAATGAGCAGTTCTTC
CASSLVGREYNEQFF
>TRBD2|TRBJ2-1|TRBV29-1|.
TGCAGCGTTCGGGGAGCGGGGAATGAGCAGTTCTTC
CSVRGAGNEQFF
>.|TRBJ2-3|TRBV5-1|.
TGCGCCAGCAGCCTCCCCATGGCTAGGGGAGTTCTCACAGATACGCAGTATTTT
CASSLPMARGVLTDTQYF
>TRBD2|TRBJ2-1|TRBV20-1|many
TGCAGTGCACCACTAGCGGGAGGAGGGGATGAGCAGTTCTTC
CSAPLAGGGDEQFF
>.|TRBJ2-1|TRBV25-1|.
TGTGCCAGCAGCCCCTTCAATGAGCAGTTCTTC
CASSPFNEQFF
>.|TRBJ2-1|TRBV28|.
TGTGCCATCCAAGGACAGACAAACAATGAGCAGTTCTTC
CAIQGQTNNEQFF
>.|TRBJ2-3|TRBV20-1|many
TGCAGTGCTAGGACTAGCACAGATACGCAGTATTTT
CSARTSTDTQYF
>.|TRBJ2-7|TRBV7-2|.
TGTGCCAGCAGCTTCCCCCTCGGGATAAATGAGCAGTACTTC
CASSFPLGINEQYF
>.|TRBJ2-1|TRBV27|.
TGTGCCAGCAGTTTAAACAGTTGGCCTTACAATGAGCAGTTCTTC
CASSLNSWPYNEQFF
>.|TRBJ2-7|TRBV12-3/TRBV12-4|few
TGTGCCAGCAGCTCAACAGCAACCGACGAGCAGTACTTC
CASSSTATDEQYF
>TRBD2|TRBJ2-3|TRBV6-2/TRBV6-3|.
TGTGCCAGCAGTGACCCCAGCGGGAGGTGGACAGATACGCAGTATTTT
CASSDPSGRWTDTQYF
>.|TRBJ2-1|TRBV4-3|.
TGCGCCAGCAGCCACCCTCTCGCCCTACACAATGAGCAGTTCTTC
CASSHPLALHNEQFF
>TRBD1|TRBJ2-7|TRBV27|few
TGTGCCAGCGCCATTCACCTGGGACAGACCTACGAGCAGTACTTC
CASAIHLGQTYEQYF
>TRBD2|TRBJ2-1|TRBV30|.
TGTGCCTGGAGTGTAGGGACTACCGAGCAGTTCTTC
CAWSVGTTEQFF
>.|TRBJ2-5|TRBV29-1|.
TGCAGCGCCGGTCAAAAGACCCAGTACTTC
CSAGQKTQYF